A selection of T cell receptor beta chains follows, all from one sample in a study of T cells after posttransplantation cyclophosphamide. Data came from immunoSEQ multiplex PCR; TCRdb stores just in-frame clones and leaves some out. The repertoire holds 30,000 or so clones, with about 87% as singletons. Specimen: PBMCs. These receptors all come from a woman in her 40s with a blood cancer, CMV-positive, and with a related stem cell donor. Each CDR3 is given with its conserved first and last residue. D genes are given only for firm matches. Some rows mark clone size as missing; the rest say once, few, many or name a class of expanded clone.

CDR3 DNA	CDR3 protein	V gene	J gene	clone size	D gene
TGTGCCAGCAGCTTTCAGACAGTCTACAATGAGCAGTTCTTC	CASSFQTVYNEQFF	TRBV7-2	TRBJ2-1	-	-
TGTGCCAGCCTCGACTTGGGGCAGGAGTCCACCGGGGAGCTGTTTTTT	CASLDLGQESTGELFF	TRBV2	TRBJ2-2	-	-
TGTGCCAGCAGCCTAGATCTTCGAGATACGCAGTATTTT	CASSLDLRDTQYF	TRBV14	TRBJ2-3	-	-
TGCGCCAGCAGCCAGGGTATCAGGGGGAATACCAGGACTTCTGGAAACACCATATATTTT	CASSQGIRGNTRTSGNTIYF	TRBV5-1	TRBJ1-3	-	TRBD1
TGTGCCAGCAACTCCGGGACAGGGGACACCGGGGAGCTGTTTTTT	CASNSGTGDTGELFF	TRBV21-1	TRBJ2-2	-	-
TGTGCCAGCAGCCGACAGGGCTCCGAGCAGTACTTC	CASSRQGSEQYF	TRBV6-5	TRBJ2-7	-	TRBD1
TGTGCCAGCAGCTTGGGGACAGGGGAAAGTTGGGTGAACACTGAAGCTTTCTTT	CASSLGTGESWVNTEAFF	TRBV7-6	TRBJ1-1	once	TRBD1
TGTGCCACCAGCCCCGGGACAGCTCTGGAGGCCAACGTCCTGACTTTC	CATSPGTALEANVLTF	TRBV15	TRBJ2-6	-	TRBD1
TGTGCCACCAGCAGAGCGACAGGACTGAATGGCTACACCTTC	CATSRATGLNGYTF	TRBV15	TRBJ1-2	-	-
TGTGCCAGCAGCGCGGCGGTCTATAATTCACCCCTCCACTTT	CASSAAVYNSPLHF	TRBV9	TRBJ1-6	-	-
TGTGCCAGCAGCACAAGGACTAACCAAGAGACCCAGTACTTC	CASSTRTNQETQYF	TRBV5-4	TRBJ2-5	-	-
TGCAGCGTTGTTCAGGAGGGAGATACGCAGTATTTT	CSVVQEGDTQYF	TRBV29-1	TRBJ2-3	-	-
TGTGCCAGCAGCTTGGGGACAGGGGCCCTCTCTGGGGCCAACGTCCTGACTTTC	CASSLGTGALSGANVLTF	TRBV5-4	TRBJ2-6	-	TRBD1
TGTGCCAGTACTCCGGGGACAGGGTCCTACAATGAGCAGTTCTTC	CASTPGTGSYNEQFF	TRBV19	TRBJ2-1	-	TRBD1
TGTGCCAGCAGTTTGGGGGGTAGCGGGGCCGGGGAGCTGTTTTTT	CASSLGGSGAGELFF	TRBV6-5	TRBJ2-2	once	TRBD2
TGTGCCAGCAGCTTAGCTGCGGGGGAAGTTGACGAGCAGTACTTC	CASSLAAGEVDEQYF	TRBV11-2	TRBJ2-7	-	TRBD2
TGTGCCATCAGTGAGGCTCCGGGAGAGAATTCACCCCTCCACTTT	CAISEAPGENSPLHF	TRBV10-3	TRBJ1-6	-	-
TGTGCCAGCAGTTTGGCCCCTGGACAGATTCCCTATGGCTACACCTTC	CASSLAPGQIPYGYTF	TRBV27	TRBJ1-2	-	-
TGTGCCAGTAGTTTGGACAGAGCAGATACGCAGTATTTT	CASSLDRADTQYF	TRBV19	TRBJ2-3	-	-
TGTGCCAGCAGCTTAGCAGGGATCAAGCTACACTACAATGAGCAGTTCTTC	CASSLAGIKLHYNEQFF	TRBV5-4	TRBJ2-1	once	-
TGTGCCAGCAGGGACCCCACAGGGAACGCGGGCACCGGGGAGCTGTTTTTT	CASRDPTGNAGTGELFF	TRBV7-6	TRBJ2-2	-	-
TGTGCCAGCAGTCCGGGGACTGAAGCTTTCTTT	CASSPGTEAFF	TRBV2	TRBJ1-1	-	-
TGTGCCAGCAGTTTATTAGGGACTCTAGGTTCCGGGGAGCTGTTTTTT	CASSLLGTLGSGELFF	TRBV27	TRBJ2-2	-	-
TGTGCCAGCAGCTTAGACGGGGGAGGGATCGGTGACTATGGCTACACCTTC	CASSLDGGGIGDYGYTF	TRBV11-3	TRBJ1-2	-	-
TGTGCCAGCAGTTGGAGGAACGAAGTAGAGGGCTACACCTTC	CASSWRNEVEGYTF	TRBV27	TRBJ1-2	-	-
TGTGCCAGCAGCGTATACGCCGGGACAGGGGGCCCAGGGGAGCTGTTTTTT	CASSVYAGTGGPGELFF	TRBV9	TRBJ2-2	-	TRBD1
TGTGCCAGCAGTTTGAGGGATCAGCCCCAGCATTTT	CASSLRDQPQHF	TRBV28	TRBJ1-5	-	-
TGTGCCAGCAGCCGGGTCGGGAGCTCCTACAATGAGCAGTTCTTC	CASSRVGSSYNEQFF	TRBV7-9	TRBJ2-1	-	-
TGCGCCAGCAGCCAAGAGAGGGTTAGCTCCTACGAGCAGTACTTC	CASSQERVSSYEQYF	TRBV4-3	TRBJ2-7	-	-
TGCGCCAGCAGCCAAGGGAGAGGGCAGCCCCAGCATTTT	CASSQGRGQPQHF	TRBV4-1	TRBJ1-5	-	-
TGTGCCAGCAGTGGGACTGGGCGCAATCAGCCCCAGCATTTT	CASSGTGRNQPQHF	TRBV2	TRBJ1-5	-	-
TGTGCCAGCAGCTCTATTGAGGTCTTGGGGGGGACAACTGAAGCTTTCTTT	CASSSIEVLGGTTEAFF	TRBV5-6	TRBJ1-1	-	-
TGTGCCGGCAAACTCCAAAACAGGGGCTATTACGAGCAGTACTTC	CAGKLQNRGYYEQYF	TRBV6-1	TRBJ2-7	-	TRBD1
TGCGCCAGCAGTGAGTCGGGAGGCAATCAGCCCCAGCATTTT	CASSESGGNQPQHF	TRBV10-2	TRBJ1-5	-	-
TGTGCCCTTGGGGCTAGCGGGGGGATCACAGATACGCAGTATTTT	CALGASGGITDTQYF	TRBV7-9	TRBJ2-3	-	TRBD2
TGTGCCAGCAGCTCTAACAGGGAGCAATTAGGAAACACCATATATTTT	CASSSNREQLGNTIYF	TRBV5-6	TRBJ1-3	-	-
TGTGCCAGTAGGGGCAGCAACTATGGCTACACCTTC	CASRGSNYGYTF	TRBV19	TRBJ1-2	-	-
TGTGCCAGCAGTGATCGTCCTGGGAGGAGTAATTCACCCCTCCACTTT	CASSDRPGRSNSPLHF	TRBV6-1	TRBJ1-6	-	-
TGTGCCAGCAGTGAATACAGCTATGGCTACACCTTC	CASSEYSYGYTF	TRBV2	TRBJ1-2	once	-
TGTGCCAGTAGTCCCCGGCTCCGGGACAGGGTTTACACTGAAGCTTTCTTT	CASSPRLRDRVYTEAFF	TRBV19	TRBJ1-1	-	TRBD1
TGTGCCAGCAGCTTGTGGGCGACGGTGAACACTGAAGCTTTCTTT	CASSLWATVNTEAFF	TRBV5-6	TRBJ1-1	-	-
TGCGCCAGCAGCCAAGATGAGGGTACAGGGGGCTACGAGCAGTACTTC	CASSQDEGTGGYEQYF	TRBV4-1	TRBJ2-7	-	TRBD1
TGTGCCAGCAGCCTGGGGGGGGGCAGACAGCCCCAGCATTTT	CASSLGGGRQPQHF	TRBV6-5	TRBJ1-5	-	-
TGTGCCAGTAGTATTAAGTACGGGGACAGGGGAGAGCTGCCCCAGCATTTT	CASSIKYGDRGELPQHF	TRBV19	TRBJ1-5	-	TRBD1
TGTGCCAGCAGCTTGGAAGCTCCCCCTGACAATGAGCAGTTCTTC	CASSLEAPPDNEQFF	TRBV5-4	TRBJ2-1	-	-
TGCGCCAGCGGAGGGGATGGGGGCTACGAGCAGTACTTC	CASGGDGGYEQYF	TRBV5-1	TRBJ2-7	-	-